What follows is one T cell receptor beta chain and its context. No antigen is known for it. This record comes from a study of glioma-infiltrating T cells after dendritic cell vaccination. General study findings and limits: No direct clonality-survival link was found; a diverse polyclonal response may matter.

Germline-derived CDR1 and CDR2 are MDHEN and SYDVKM. Trimming took 4 bases from V and 10 from J; bases not matched to a gene: 3. This CDR3 contains 12 residues. Before vaccination, two weeks after the third vaccination, and at progression, PBMC were collected. Primers: 60 V beta forward and 13 J beta reverse. The table came from immunoSEQ multiplex PCR; TCRdb's copy has only in-frame clones and leaves some out. The sample yields 75,000 to 100,000 clones, about 79% seen once. The rearrangement links TRBV28 to TRBJ2-1; 8 nucleotides agree with TRBD1. The specimen was blood, collected before dendritic cell vaccination. The sequence came from a human donor with glioblastoma. The CDR3 DNA sequence: TGTGCCAGCAGTTCGGGACAGGCCGAGCAGTTCTTC. It specifies CASSSGQAEQFF.